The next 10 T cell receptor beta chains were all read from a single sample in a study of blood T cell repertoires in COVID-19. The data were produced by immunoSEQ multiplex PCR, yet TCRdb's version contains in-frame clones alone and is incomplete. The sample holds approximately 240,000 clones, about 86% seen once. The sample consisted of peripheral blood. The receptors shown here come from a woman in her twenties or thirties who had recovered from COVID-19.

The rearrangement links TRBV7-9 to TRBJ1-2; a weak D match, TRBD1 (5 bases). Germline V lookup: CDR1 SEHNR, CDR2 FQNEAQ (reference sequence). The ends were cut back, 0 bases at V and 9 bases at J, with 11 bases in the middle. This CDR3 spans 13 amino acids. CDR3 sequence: CASSLADTHRYTF. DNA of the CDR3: TGTGCCAGCAGCTTAGCGGACACCCATCGCTACACCTTC.

This CDR3 reads CASSWGQGGGYTF. The DNA for the CDR3 is TGCGCCAGCAGCTGGGGACAGGGCGGTGGCTACACCTTC. The chain joins TRBV5-1 to TRBJ1-2; 9 bases fit TRBD1. Losses at the gene ends were 3 bases for V and 7 bases for J; bases not matched to a gene: 4. The CDR3 runs to 13 residues. CDR1 is SGHRS and CDR2 is YFSETQ in the germline V gene. Variable domain in full (rest from reference TRBV5-1 and TRBJ1-2): KAGVTQTPRYLIKTRGQQVTLSCSPISGHRSVSWYQQTPGQGLQFLFEYFSETQRNKGNFPGRFSGRQFSNSRSEMNVSTLELGDSALYLCASSWGQGGGYTFGSGTRLTVV.

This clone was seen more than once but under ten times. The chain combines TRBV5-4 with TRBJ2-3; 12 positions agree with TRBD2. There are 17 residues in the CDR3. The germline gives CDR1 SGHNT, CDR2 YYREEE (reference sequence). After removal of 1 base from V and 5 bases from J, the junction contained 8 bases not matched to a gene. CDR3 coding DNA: TGTGCCAGCAGCTTGATCCTAGCGGGGGGGCCAGGAGATACGCAGTATTTT. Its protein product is CASSLILAGGPGDTQYF.

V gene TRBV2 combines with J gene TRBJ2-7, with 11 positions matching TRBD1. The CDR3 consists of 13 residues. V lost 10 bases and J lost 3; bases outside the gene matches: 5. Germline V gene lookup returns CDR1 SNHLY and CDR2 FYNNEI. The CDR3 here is CAIWTGGVYEQYF. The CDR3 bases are TGTGCCATCTGGACAGGGGGCGTCTACGAGCAGTACTTC.

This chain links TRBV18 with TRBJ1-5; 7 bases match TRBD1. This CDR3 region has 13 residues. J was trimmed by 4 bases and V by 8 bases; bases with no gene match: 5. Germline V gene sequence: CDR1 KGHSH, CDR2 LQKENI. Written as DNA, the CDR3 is TGTGCCAGCCAGGGACAGACTAATCAGCCCCAGCATTTT. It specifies CASQGQTNQPQHF.

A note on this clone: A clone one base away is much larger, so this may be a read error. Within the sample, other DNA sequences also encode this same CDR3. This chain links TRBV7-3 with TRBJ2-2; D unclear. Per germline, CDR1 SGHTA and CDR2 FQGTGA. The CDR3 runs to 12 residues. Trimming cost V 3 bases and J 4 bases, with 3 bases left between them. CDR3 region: CASSFRTGELFF. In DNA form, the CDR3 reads TGTGCCAGCAGCTTTCGCACCGGGGAGCTGTTTTTT.

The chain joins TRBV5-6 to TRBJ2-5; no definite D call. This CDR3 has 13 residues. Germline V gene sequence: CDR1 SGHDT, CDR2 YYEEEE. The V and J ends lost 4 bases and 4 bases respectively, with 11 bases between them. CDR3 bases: TGTGCCAGCAGCACGAGGCGCGTAGAGACCCAGTACTTC. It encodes CASSTRRVETQYF.

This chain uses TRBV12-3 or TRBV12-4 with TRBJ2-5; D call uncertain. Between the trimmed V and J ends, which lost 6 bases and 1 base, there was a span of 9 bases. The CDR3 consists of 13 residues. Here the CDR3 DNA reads TGTGCCAGCAGCCCGCGCGTCCAAGAGACCCAGTACTTC. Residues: CASSPRVQETQYF.

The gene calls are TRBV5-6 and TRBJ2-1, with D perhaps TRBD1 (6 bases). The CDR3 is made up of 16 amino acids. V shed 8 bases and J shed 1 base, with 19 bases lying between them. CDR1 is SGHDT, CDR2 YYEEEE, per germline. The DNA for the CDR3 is TGTGCCAGTAGATACAGGGCGACCTCGTCCTACAATGAGCAGTTCTTC. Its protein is CASRYRATSSYNEQFF.

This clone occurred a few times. CDR3 sequence: CASAKGQAYEQYF. CDR3 DNA: TGTGCCAGCGCTAAGGGACAAGCCTACGAGCAGTACTTC. The chain employs TRBV7-3 and TRBJ2-7; TRBD1 might be the D (6 bases). Germline CDR1 SGHTA, CDR2 FQGTGA. Trimming removed 8 bases at V and 2 bases at J, with 13 bases between. The CDR3 consists of 13 residues.